This T cell receptor beta chain was recorded in a study of T cells in tuberculosis. The wider study: This South African cohort compared adolescents with or without latent tuberculosis against adults with active tuberculosis.

Generated by immunoSEQ multiplex PCR, the TCRdb table keeps only in-frame clones and is missing some. The table lists around 38,000 clones, 95% of them singletons, with 3.6% in the top ten. General study results and limits: Using the GMM-specific repertoire gave about 86% accuracy versus approximately 70% with motifs. Shorter CDR3-alpha in active tuberculosis partly drove smaller distances.

A remark on this clone: What it recognizes is unknown.

Each clinical donor contributed on average approximately 90,000 T cells from unsorted cryopreserved PBMC. CDR1 SGHRS and CDR2 YFSETQ come from the germline V gene. The V gene end was trimmed by 4 bases and the J gene end by 4 bases; junction bases not matched to a gene: 9. The CDR3 covers 15 residues. The specimen sequenced was PBMCs. The sequence was obtained from a donor under 30 with latent tuberculosis or without tuberculosis infection. V is TRBV5-1 and J is TRBJ1-2, with 8 positions matching TRBD1. CDR3 amino acids: CASSLGQGSPYGYTF. As DNA, the CDR3 is TGCGCCAGCAGCCTTGGACAGGGATCTCCCTATGGCTACACCTTC.